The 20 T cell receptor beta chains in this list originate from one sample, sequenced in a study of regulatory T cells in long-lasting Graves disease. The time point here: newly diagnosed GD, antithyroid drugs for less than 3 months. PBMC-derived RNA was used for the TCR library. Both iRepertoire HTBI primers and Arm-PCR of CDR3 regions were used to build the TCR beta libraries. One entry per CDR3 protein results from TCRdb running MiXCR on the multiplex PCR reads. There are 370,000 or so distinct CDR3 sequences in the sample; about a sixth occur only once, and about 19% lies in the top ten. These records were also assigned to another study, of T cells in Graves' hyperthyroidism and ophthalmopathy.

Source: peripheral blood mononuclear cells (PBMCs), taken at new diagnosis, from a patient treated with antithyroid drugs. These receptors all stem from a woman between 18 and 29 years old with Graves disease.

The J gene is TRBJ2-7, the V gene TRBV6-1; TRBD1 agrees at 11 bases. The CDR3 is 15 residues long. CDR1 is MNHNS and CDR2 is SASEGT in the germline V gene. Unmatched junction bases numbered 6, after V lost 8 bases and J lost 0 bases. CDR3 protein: CASATGTGGSYEQYF. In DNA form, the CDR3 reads TGTGCCAGCGCCACCGGGACAGGGGGCTCCTACGAGCAGTACTTC.

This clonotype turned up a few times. The CDR3 reads CASSQDSSGRYEQFF. DNA for the CDR3: TGTGCCAGCAGCCAGGACTCTAGCGGGAGGTATGAGCAGTTCTTC. This chain connects TRBV4-2 to TRBJ2-1; TRBD2 aligns across 11 bases. Germline loops: CDR1 LGHNA, CDR2 YNFKEQ. V lost 3 bases, J lost 8 bases, and 6 bases stayed unmatched. The CDR3 runs to 15 residues.

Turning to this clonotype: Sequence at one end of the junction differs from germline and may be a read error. For the CDR3, the DNA is TGTGCCAGCAGCCCCTCACGAGCAGCGCGGTACAGTGAGCAGTTCTTC. Protein product: CASSPSRAARYSEQFF. The V gene is TRBV11-2, the J gene TRBJ2-1; unclear D gene. The germline CDR1 and CDR2 sequences are SGHAT and FQNNGV. The CDR3 consists of 16 residues.

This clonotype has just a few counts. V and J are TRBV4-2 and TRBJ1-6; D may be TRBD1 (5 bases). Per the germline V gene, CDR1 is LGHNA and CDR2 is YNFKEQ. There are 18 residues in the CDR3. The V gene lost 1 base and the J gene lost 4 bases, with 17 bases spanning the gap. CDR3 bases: TGTGCCAGCAGCCAAGCACGGACTCACGAGGGGTATAATTCACCCCTCCACTTT. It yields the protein CASSQARTHEGYNSPLHF.

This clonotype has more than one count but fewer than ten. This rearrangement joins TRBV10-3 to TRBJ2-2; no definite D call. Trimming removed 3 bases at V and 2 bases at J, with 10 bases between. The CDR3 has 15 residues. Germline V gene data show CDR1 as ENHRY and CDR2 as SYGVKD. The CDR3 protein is CAISDGRFNTGELFF. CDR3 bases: TGTGCCATCAGTGATGGTCGCTTCAACACCGGGGAGCTGTTTTTT.

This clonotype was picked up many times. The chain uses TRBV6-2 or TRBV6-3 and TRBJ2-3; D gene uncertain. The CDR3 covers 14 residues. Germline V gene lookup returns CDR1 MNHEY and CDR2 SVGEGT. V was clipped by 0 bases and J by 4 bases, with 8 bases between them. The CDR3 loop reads CASSYSLGADTQYF. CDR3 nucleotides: TGTGCCAGCAGTTACTCCCTCGGTGCAGATACGCAGTATTTT.

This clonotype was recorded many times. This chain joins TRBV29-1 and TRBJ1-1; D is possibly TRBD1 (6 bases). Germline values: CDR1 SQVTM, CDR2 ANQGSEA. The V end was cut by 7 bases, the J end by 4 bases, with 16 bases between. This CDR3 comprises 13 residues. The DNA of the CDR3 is TGCAGCGCCGCACAGGGAGGGGGCACTGAAGCTTTCTTT. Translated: CSAAQGGGTEAFF.

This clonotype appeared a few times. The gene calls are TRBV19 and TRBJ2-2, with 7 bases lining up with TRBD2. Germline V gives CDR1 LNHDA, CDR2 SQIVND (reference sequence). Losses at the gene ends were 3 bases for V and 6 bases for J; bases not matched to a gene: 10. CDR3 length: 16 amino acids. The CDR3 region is CASSMPSSGLSGELFF. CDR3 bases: TGTGCCAGTAGTATGCCGTCTTCGGGACTATCCGGGGAGCTGTTTTTT. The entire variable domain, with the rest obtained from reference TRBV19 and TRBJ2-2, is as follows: DGGITQSPKYLFRKEGQNVTLSCEQNLNHDAMYWYRQDPGQGLRLIYYSQIVNDFQKGDIAEGYSVSREKKESFPLTVTSAQKNPTAFYLCASSMPSSGLSGELFFGEGSRLTVL.

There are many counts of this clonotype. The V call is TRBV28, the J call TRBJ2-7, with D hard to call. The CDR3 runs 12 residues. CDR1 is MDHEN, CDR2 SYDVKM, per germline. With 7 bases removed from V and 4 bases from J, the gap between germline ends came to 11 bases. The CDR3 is CASTQAEYEQYF. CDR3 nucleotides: TGTGCCAGCACCCAAGCCGAATACGAGCAGTACTTC.

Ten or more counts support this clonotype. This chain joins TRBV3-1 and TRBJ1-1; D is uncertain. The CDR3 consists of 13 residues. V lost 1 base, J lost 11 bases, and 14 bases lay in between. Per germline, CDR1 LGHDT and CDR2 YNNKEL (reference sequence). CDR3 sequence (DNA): TGTGCCAGCAGCCAAGTTGACATCGGTGGGGCTTTCTTT. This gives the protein CASSQVDIGGAFF.

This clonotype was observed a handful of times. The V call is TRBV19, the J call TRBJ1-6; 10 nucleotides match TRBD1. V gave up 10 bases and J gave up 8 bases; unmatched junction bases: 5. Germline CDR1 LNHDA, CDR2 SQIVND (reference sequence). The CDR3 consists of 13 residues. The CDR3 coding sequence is TGTGCCACGGGGGACAGGGGTGATTCACCCCTCCACTTT. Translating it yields CATGDRGDSPLHF.

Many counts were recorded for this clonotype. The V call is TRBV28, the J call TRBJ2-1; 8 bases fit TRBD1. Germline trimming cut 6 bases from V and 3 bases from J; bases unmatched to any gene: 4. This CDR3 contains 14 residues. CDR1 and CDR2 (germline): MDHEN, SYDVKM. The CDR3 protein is CASSRDRLYNEQFF. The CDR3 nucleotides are TGTGCCAGCAGCAGGGACAGGCTCTACAATGAGCAGTTCTTC.

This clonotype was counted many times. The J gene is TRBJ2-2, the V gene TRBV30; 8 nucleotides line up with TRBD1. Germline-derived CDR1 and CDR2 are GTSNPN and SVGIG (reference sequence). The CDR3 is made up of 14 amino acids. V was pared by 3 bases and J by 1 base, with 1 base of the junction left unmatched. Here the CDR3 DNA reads TGTGCCTGGAGAGGGACAGGGAACACCGGGGAGCTGTTTTTT. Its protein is CAWRGTGNTGELFF.

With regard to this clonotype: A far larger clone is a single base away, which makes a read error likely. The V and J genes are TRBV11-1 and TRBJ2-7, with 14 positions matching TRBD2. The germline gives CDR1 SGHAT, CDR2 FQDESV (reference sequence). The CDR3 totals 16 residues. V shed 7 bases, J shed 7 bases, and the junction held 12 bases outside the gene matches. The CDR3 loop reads CASKTSGGASYNEQYF. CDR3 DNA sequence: TGTGCCAGCAAGACTAGCGGGGGGGCCTCCTACAATGAGCAGTACTTC.

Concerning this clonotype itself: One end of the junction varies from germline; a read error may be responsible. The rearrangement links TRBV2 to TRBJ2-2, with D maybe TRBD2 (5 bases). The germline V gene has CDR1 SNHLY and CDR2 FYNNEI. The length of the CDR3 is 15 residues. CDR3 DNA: TGTGCCAGCAGTGAAAAACTCTACCACACCGGGGAGCTGCTTTTT. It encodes CASSEKLYHTGELLF.

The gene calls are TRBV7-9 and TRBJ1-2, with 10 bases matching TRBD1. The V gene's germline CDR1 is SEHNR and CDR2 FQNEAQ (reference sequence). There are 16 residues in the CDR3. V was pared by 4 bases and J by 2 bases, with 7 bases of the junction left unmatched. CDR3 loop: CASSSAGTGENYGYTF. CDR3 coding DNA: TGTGCCAGCAGCTCCGCCGGGACAGGGGAAAACTATGGCTACACCTTC.

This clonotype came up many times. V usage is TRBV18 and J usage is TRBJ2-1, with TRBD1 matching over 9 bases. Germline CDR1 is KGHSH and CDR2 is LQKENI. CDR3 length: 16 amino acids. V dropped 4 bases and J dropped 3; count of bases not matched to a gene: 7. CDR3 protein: CASSQLPGQGYNEQFF. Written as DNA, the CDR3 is TGTGCCAGCTCACAACTCCCGGGACAGGGCTACAATGAGCAGTTCTTC. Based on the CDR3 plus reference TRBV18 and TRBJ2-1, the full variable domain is NAGVMQNPRHLVRRRGQEARLRCSPMKGHSHVYWYRQLPEEGLKFMVYLQKENIIDESGMPKERFSAEFPKEGPSILRIQQVVRGDSAAYFCASSQLPGQGYNEQFFGPGTRLTVL.

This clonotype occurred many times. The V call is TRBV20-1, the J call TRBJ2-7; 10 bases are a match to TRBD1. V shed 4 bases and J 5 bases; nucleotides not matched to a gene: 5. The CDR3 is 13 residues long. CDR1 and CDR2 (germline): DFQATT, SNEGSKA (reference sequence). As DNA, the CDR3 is TGCAGTGCTATCCGGGACAGGGGCCACGAGCAGTACTTC. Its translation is CSAIRDRGHEQYF.

CDR3 residues: CASSPPYTGELFF. CDR3 nucleotide sequence: TGTGCCAGCAGCCCTCCTTACACCGGGGAGCTGTTTTTT. This chain connects TRBV7-9 to TRBJ2-2; D not resolved. The CDR3 totals 13 residues. The V end was cut by 5 bases, the J end by 3 bases, with 7 bases between. Germline CDR1 reads SEHNR; CDR2 reads FQNEAQ (reference sequence).

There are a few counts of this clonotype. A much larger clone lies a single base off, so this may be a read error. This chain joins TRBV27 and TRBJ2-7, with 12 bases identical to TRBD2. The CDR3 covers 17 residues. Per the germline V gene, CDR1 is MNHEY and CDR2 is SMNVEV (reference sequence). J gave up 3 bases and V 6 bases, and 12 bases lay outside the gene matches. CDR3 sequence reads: CASSPLTSGRRNYEQYF. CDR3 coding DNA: TGTGCCAGCAGCCCCTTGACTAGCGGGAGACGGAACTACGAGCAGTACTTC.